This is a list of T cell receptor beta chains from one sample in a study of follicular helper T cells after annual influenza vaccination. Libraries were prepared by immunoSEQ multiplex PCR; TCRdb keeps only in-frame clonotypes and omits some of them. There are about 6,800 clones in the sample; roughly four fifths occur only once, and about 1.4% lies in the top ten. The specimen was CXCR5- memory CD4+ T cells sorted from blood, collected 7 days after influenza vaccination. The origin of the receptors is an adult who received the influenza vaccine. Each CDR3 is given without its conserved first and last residue. The listing skips clone size in some rows; elsewhere it reads once, few, many or a size class.

V gene: TRBV28; clone size: -; J gene: TRBJ1-5; CDR3 protein: ASREQSSNQPQH
V gene: TRBV6-6; clone size: -; J gene: TRBJ2-7; CDR3 protein: ASRWGEGETYEQY
V gene: TRBV7-6; clone size: -; J gene: TRBJ2-3; CDR3 protein: ASSLNRLAGGTDTQY
V gene: TRBV6-4; clone size: -; J gene: TRBJ2-3; CDR3 protein: ASSDVPGGGQDTQY
V gene: TRBV28; clone size: -; J gene: TRBJ2-3; CDR3 protein: ASMLQGTDTQY
V gene: TRBV6-4; clone size: -; J gene: TRBJ2-1; CDR3 protein: ASSEAPYNEQF
V gene: TRBV19; clone size: -; J gene: TRBJ1-1; CDR3 protein: ASSIRTENTEAF
V gene: TRBV7-6; clone size: once; J gene: TRBJ2-5; CDR3 protein: ASSLAWTDQETQY
V gene: TRBV11-2; clone size: -; J gene: TRBJ2-2; CDR3 protein: ASSLARAPNTGELF
V gene: TRBV5-1; clone size: -; J gene: TRBJ2-7; CDR3 protein: ASSNSGNSYEQY
V gene: TRBV7-2; clone size: -; J gene: TRBJ2-7; CDR3 protein: ASSLGPNYEQY
V gene: TRBV4-3; clone size: -; J gene: TRBJ2-5; CDR3 protein: ASSQDSFTETQY
V gene: TRBV19; clone size: once; J gene: TRBJ2-1; CDR3 protein: ASTHTTASGSNEQF
V gene: TRBV27; clone size: -; J gene: TRBJ2-2; CDR3 protein: ASKGIGRHTGELF
V gene: TRBV7-2; clone size: -; J gene: TRBJ2-7; CDR3 protein: ASSKTGGTYEQY
V gene: TRBV5-8; clone size: -; J gene: TRBJ2-3; CDR3 protein: ASSFGSTDTQY
V gene: TRBV7-9; clone size: few; J gene: TRBJ2-7; CDR3 protein: ASSLASGSSLAPYEQY
V gene: TRBV4-3; clone size: -; J gene: TRBJ2-1; CDR3 protein: ASSQKGGGEGGYNEQF
V gene: TRBV5-1; clone size: once; J gene: TRBJ1-2; CDR3 protein: ASSLAPGGNYGYT
V gene: TRBV29-1; clone size: -; J gene: TRBJ1-5; CDR3 protein: SAQEGSYQPQH
V gene: TRBV2; clone size: -; J gene: TRBJ2-3; CDR3 protein: ASSEGTETDTQY
V gene: TRBV30; clone size: few; J gene: TRBJ1-1; CDR3 protein: AWKGQMNTEAF
V gene: TRBV19; clone size: -; J gene: TRBJ1-1; CDR3 protein: ASSVNRGDTEAF
V gene: TRBV29-1; clone size: once; J gene: TRBJ1-1; CDR3 protein: SVEEGATEAF
V gene: TRBV7-8; clone size: -; J gene: TRBJ2-7; CDR3 protein: ASSLAGLAYEQY
V gene: TRBV7-2; clone size: -; J gene: TRBJ1-2; CDR3 protein: ASSLAGQGRSYT
V gene: TRBV5-1; clone size: -; J gene: TRBJ2-7; CDR3 protein: ASSTQGYEQY
V gene: TRBV5-8; clone size: -; J gene: TRBJ1-5; CDR3 protein: ASSPRGVARLNQPQH
V gene: TRBV6-6; clone size: -; J gene: TRBJ2-3; CDR3 protein: ASIPPGADTQY
V gene: TRBV7-2; clone size: -; J gene: TRBJ1-3; CDR3 protein: ASTRGQDGNTIY
V gene: TRBV7-2; clone size: -; J gene: TRBJ2-1; CDR3 protein: ASSLEGAVYNEQF
V gene: TRBV2; clone size: -; J gene: TRBJ1-2; CDR3 protein: ASGDNYGYT
V gene: TRBV28; clone size: -; J gene: TRBJ1-6; CDR3 protein: ASSEGFGSPLH
V gene: TRBV5-6; clone size: -; J gene: TRBJ1-1; CDR3 protein: ASSLGLRAARNTEAF
V gene: TRBV7-2; clone size: -; J gene: TRBJ1-1; CDR3 protein: ASSKEWTGLGRNTEAF
V gene: TRBV7-9; clone size: -; J gene: TRBJ1-4; CDR3 protein: ASSLMGATNEKLF
V gene: TRBV28; clone size: -; J gene: TRBJ2-7; CDR3 protein: ASSFHQGALNEQY
V gene: TRBV10-1; clone size: -; J gene: TRBJ2-5; CDR3 protein: ASQERTGQETQY
V gene: TRBV5-1; clone size: -; J gene: TRBJ2-5; CDR3 protein: ASSIGLARETQY
V gene: TRBV12-2; clone size: -; J gene: TRBJ2-7; CDR3 protein: ASRLGRGSYEQY
V gene: TRBV18; clone size: -; J gene: TRBJ1-3; CDR3 protein: ASSSAGTGATGNTIY
V gene: TRBV5-6; clone size: -; J gene: TRBJ1-6; CDR3 protein: ASSRAQRNSPLH
V gene: TRBV11-2; clone size: -; J gene: TRBJ1-5; CDR3 protein: ASSTTGKQPQH
V gene: TRBV29-1; clone size: -; J gene: TRBJ2-3; CDR3 protein: SVEDRRRKY
V gene: TRBV5-1; clone size: -; J gene: TRBJ2-1; CDR3 protein: ASSLLTSNNEQF
V gene: TRBV5-6; clone size: -; J gene: TRBJ2-7; CDR3 protein: ASSSLYEQY
V gene: TRBV6-1; clone size: -; J gene: TRBJ2-7; CDR3 protein: ASKMDRYSYEQY